This T cell receptor (beta chain) was obtained from a study of cytomegalovirus exposure and HLA in healthy donors (dated by TCRdb to about 2017). In the study overall: An earlier analysis of about 530 of the donors reported about 260 Gb of sequence data and 95 million to 140 million unique TCR beta sequences obtained from around 170 million T cells. Roughly 320 gigabases of sequencing data and 75 million to 85 million unique TCR sequences made up an early release that covered over 550 HLA-typed donors. Of the 350 to 450 genotyped donors, 81% were placed in the genetic ancestry cluster associated with self-reported Caucasian donors. The study aimed to test whether cataloging public T cell receptors could reveal signatures of past pathogen exposure. The study profiled the T cell repertoires of under 700 subjects by immunosequencing and related them to cytomegalovirus serostatus. Along with the approximately 670-subject first cohort, a separate validation cohort of approximately 110 different subjects was used. To predict cytomegalovirus infection status, the study combined high-throughput TCR immunosequencing, statistical association of individual TCRs with disease status, and machine learning. A later analysis re-analyzed previously published TCR beta repertoires from 550 to 700 donors and added high-resolution HLA genotyping to study TCR occurrence patterns. In the later analysis, no new phenotypic data were used to find candidate immune exposures; instead, reliance was placed on TCR beta sequences and their occurrence across donors. An earlier analysis of fewer than 700 of the donors applied high-throughput TCR beta sequencing to assess whether each TCR beta V gene segment acted as functional or pseudogenic. Donor age, sex, ethnicity and CMV serostatus were compiled together with the repertoire data. A later genetic analysis used genome-wide SNP genotypes for about three fifths of the roughly 700 donors, treating that subset as a discovery cohort. Every repertoire in the discovery cohort had been generated on one and the same sequencing platform. HLA typing included class I and class II loci at four-digit resolution. Typing coverage varied by locus: 629-630 donors for A, B, C, DRB1 and DQB1; roughly 500 for DQA1; nearly 610 for DPA1; approximately 450 for DPB1. A handful of DR-DQ haplotypes were handled as single units for association and clustering because linkage in the cohort was strong. On average, 235,054 unique TCR beta nucleotide sequences were sequenced per donor among roughly 430 genotyped donors of the cohort, with roughly 18% of those sequences being non-productive.

Note on this clone: Its specific antigen is unknown. Per-base quality was not reported, and no clone a single base away is much larger than it.

Library construction relied on the immunoSEQ multiplex PCR assay. The multiplex PCR relied on a mix of 60 forward primers for TCR Vbeta segments and 13 reverse primers for TCR Jbeta segments. Amplification of the CDR3 region of rearranged TCR beta genes was performed with a multiplex PCR assay on genomic DNA. On the Illumina HiSeq System, the amplified TCR beta libraries were sequenced as 87-base-pair reads. In the paper's pipeline: Across the 670 or so repertoires, a later analysis counted 78 million or so unique TCR beta chains, roughly 11 million of which were shared by at least two donors. To remove PCR and sequencing errors, raw reads were error-corrected and collapsed into unique sequences using a nearest-neighbor algorithm that merged closely related sequences. Alignment of CDR3 sequences to IMGT reference sequences was used to assign V, D and J gene segments. For a sequence to be retained, a match of at least six nucleotides was required to both a V gene segment and a J gene segment. A rearrangement counted as productive if the CDR3 had no stop codons and remained in frame with V and J, and every other rearrangement counted as non-productive. Following IMGT convention, CDR3 was defined as the stretch from the second conserved V-encoded cysteine up to the conserved J-encoded phenylalanine. The earlier analysis of fewer than 750 of the donors excluded sequences that lacked an unambiguous match to a single V gene segment. An earlier analysis of 587 of the donors called V segments functional above 56.7% productive rearrangements and segregating when the between-donor standard deviation exceeded 5%. A statistical classification framework was developed to diagnose cytomegalovirus status using the catalog of TCR beta chain sequences. In a later analysis, V and J genes were assigned by comparing TCR nucleotide sequences against IMGT/GENE-DB human TR gene sequences. The TCRdist pipeline was used in a later analysis to assign CDR3 sequences and most-parsimonious VDJ recombination scenarios. In a later analysis, each TCR beta chain was defined by its CDR3 amino acid sequence together with its V-gene family, and reads without a unique V-gene family were excluded. As a way to deal with suspected cross-contamination and a sequencing artifact, a later analysis dropped 592 nucleotide sequences that were highly shared and had low generation probability. For each public chain, a later analysis derived a clonal expansion index from normalized ranks of inferred template counts within each repertoire. In a later analysis, generation probabilities were computed with a VDJ recombination model fitted to out-of-frame rearrangements, and the resulting probabilities were checked against IGoR. In a later analysis, TCR-TCR, TCR-HLA and TCR-CMV co-occurrence was scored with hypergeometric tests, and a repertoire-size bias correction was applied to TCR pairs. To estimate false discovery rates, a later analysis permuted the HLA or CMV assignments 20 times. A later analysis grouped co-occurring TCRs with DBSCAN, adding TCRdist sequence similarity when clustering within HLA-allele-positive subsets. Co-occurrence clustering excluded repertoires with fewer than 30,000 or more than 120,000 public chains, plus five with anomalous nucleotide sharing. TCRdb retrieved this table from immuneACCESS and kept in-frame rearrangements only. Not all clones are present; in checked studies, unresolved V genes account for under half, and no reason is known for the remainder. V, J and clone size are taken as reported in that table, and D and trimming were inferred from the DNA itself. The sample yields 120,000 to 150,000 clones; roughly 78% were counted once. The ten top clones hold about 2.2% of the sample.

The germline V gene (reference sequence) specifies SEHNR as CDR1 and FQNEAQ as CDR2. The CDR3 spans 15 residues, from the cysteine through the phenylalanine. Just CDR3 DNA is preserved here, 45 bases in frame from base 1. The germline V and J ends show losses of 5 bases and 2 bases respectively, and no gene match explains 6 bases of the junction. The cohort was made up of 500 to 850 healthy bone marrow donors. At the time of sampling, every cohort member was nominally healthy, though immune exposures that went unrecorded were likely present. The donor was CMV seronegative and was included in the group of several hundred seronegative cohort members. Every donor gave a peripheral blood sample, and the peripheral blood mononuclear cells from that sample were used for TCR beta sequencing. The Qiagen DNeasy Blood Extraction Kit was used to extract genomic DNA from the blood cell samples. Overall results and qualifications from the work: A group of highly shared sequence variants was considered likely to be a technical artifact of the sequencing pipeline. Because counts were too low, roughly 18 rarely observed V segments, including chromosome 9 orphons, were left out of the earlier analysis of over 550 of the donors. The study listed around 160 TCR beta chains as associated with cytomegalovirus. Compared with the 666-donor mean, donors in an Asian-associated ancestry cluster had fewer N-insertions in productive TCRs, according to a later genetic analysis. A further reported finding was that TCR beta sequences accurately predicted the HLA-A and HLA-B alleles for most subjects in the first cohort. Several of the top co-occurrence clusters appeared to be linked to parvovirus B19, influenza, CMV and Epstein-Barr virus, according to a later analysis. In this cohort, only TCR beta chains were sequenced, and detectable features were limited by the absence of alpha or paired-chain data. Sequencing depth was assumed to be roughly uniform across donors in the presence/absence analyses, though that assumption may not hold. For the cohort, immune exposure information was limited to CMV serostatus. Correlated functional status among segregating V segments might be attributable to linkage disequilibrium, but an unknown experimental factor could not be ruled out. Assigning TCR associations to individual alleles was difficult when HLA alleles, especially DR and DQ, strongly co-occurred. In a later analysis, 16,951 TCR beta sequences were associated with specific HLA alleles at a false discovery rate of 0.05. Cytomegalovirus status was reported to be diagnosed by the classifier with high specificity and sensitivity in both the original and validation cohorts. In a later analysis, HLA-associated TCR beta chains were found to be more clonally expanded and to have lower generation probabilities than equally common non-associated chains. Most TCR sequences were observed very rarely across donors, whereas some public TCRs were present in many individuals. According to a later analysis, most CMV-associated TCR beta chains appeared to be HLA-restricted, and the HLA associations seemed to be driven largely by CMV exposure. The 87-base-pair reads could not distinguish some IMGT-functional V segments, including TRBV6-2 and TRBV6-3, so those segments were excluded. Broadly in line with IMGT annotations, most TCR beta V segments showed up in productive rearrangements about 87% or about 30% of the time in an earlier analysis of several hundred of the donors. A later analysis found that TCR association rates varied across HLA loci, with DRB1 alleles showing the most associated TCRs and HLA-C alleles the fewest. In vitro tests confirmed that a few of the cytomegalovirus-associated TCR beta chains recognize cytomegalovirus antigens. A later genetic analysis associated a missense DCLRE1C variant with V-gene and J-gene trimming of TCR beta chains, and an independent cohort replicated the association. HLA typing was unavailable for some donors at each locus, so association tests used only the typed subset. It was suggested by the authors that the approach could potentially be generalized to other disease states and immunological phenotypes.

The sequence derives from a man aged 25-45 years in good health and CMV-seronegative. This receptor chain uses TRBV7-9 and TRBJ2-1, with TRBD1 identical over 7 junction bases. What was sequenced was PBMCs. The nucleotide sequence is given as TGTGCCAGCAGCGCTCCGGGACAGCCCTACAATGAGCAGTTCTTC. Translation gives CASSAPGQPYNEQFF. With the portions outside the CDR3 filled from the reference TRBV7-9 and TRBJ2-1 genes, the complete variable region becomes DTGVSQNPRHKITKRGQNVTFRCDPISEHNRLYWYRQTLGQGPEFLTYFQNEAQLEKSRLLSDRFSAERPKGSFSTLEIQRTEQGDSAMYLCASSAPGQPYNEQFFGPGTRLTVL.